This record covers a single T cell receptor (beta chain). Its antigen is unknown. No much larger clone exists at a distance of one base, and base qualities are not known. Library generation was performed with the immunoSEQ multiplex PCR assay. In the source study's methods: A statistical classification framework was developed to diagnose cytomegalovirus status using the catalog of TCR beta chain sequences. TCRdb carries this immuneACCESS record with in-frame sequences only. Its versions omit some clonotypes, under half of them owing to an unresolved V gene in the studies checked, with the rest unexplained. V and J calls and clone size are copied from that table; D and trimming were computed from the DNA. This sample is represented by approximately 60,000 clones; roughly nine tenths of them were singletons. The ten largest make up over 1% of the sample. This entry belongs to a study of cytomegalovirus exposure and HLA in healthy donors (dated by TCRdb to the late 2010s). For the wider study: According to a later analysis, one platform produced both the roughly 120 validation repertoires and the 666 repertoires of the first cohort. The study was designed to test whether signatures of past pathogen exposure could be identified by cataloging public T cell receptors. In addition to the first cohort of roughly 700 subjects, a separate validation cohort of approximately 130 different subjects was used. The study combined high-throughput TCR immunosequencing, statistical association of individual TCRs with disease status, and machine learning to predict cytomegalovirus infection status. On the study overall, not on this receptor specifically: A few of the identified cytomegalovirus-associated TCR beta chains were confirmed in vitro to be specific for cytomegalovirus antigens. The authors suggested that the approach could potentially be extended to other disease states and immunological phenotypes. A later analysis found that TCRs clustered in the first cohort also tended to co-occur in the 100 to 150 validation repertoires, with approximately 95% of cluster scores above 0. A later analysis had no HLA typing for the validation cohort, so co-occurrence there was scored across all 110 or so repertoires. Across donors, most TCR sequences were observed very rarely, whereas some public TCRs were present in many individuals. The study listed approximately 160 TCR beta chains as associated with cytomegalovirus. In both the original and validation cohorts, the classifier was reported to diagnose cytomegalovirus status with high specificity and sensitivity.

Donors formed part of the validation cohort, which comprised about 130 subjects and was distinct from the first cohort of fewer than 750 subjects. Clipping removes 1 base from V and 7 bases from J, with 13 as the unmatched junction base count. CDR1 is given as LNHNV and CDR2 as YYDKDF, both from the germline V gene (reference sequence). The CDR3 spans 18 residues, from the cysteine through the phenylalanine. Kept here is only the CDR3 DNA, which spans 54 bases and is read in frame from base 1. The chain is made from TRBV15 and TRBJ2-2; 9 central bases correspond to TRBD1. The sequence came from a woman aged 18-29 years in good health and CMV-seronegative. Sequenced input: PBMCs. The nucleotides are TGTGCCACCAGCAGAGGCCCGAGGGACAGGGTTCGAATCGGGGAGCTGTTTTTT. This encodes CATSRGPRDRVRIGELFF.